These 18 T cell receptor beta chains originate from one sample sequenced in a study of blood T cell repertoires in COVID-19 (dated by TCRdb to the early 2020s). Library preparation employed the immunoSEQ multiplex PCR assay. What TCRdb holds here is the immuneACCESS table cut down to in-frame rearrangements. Part of the clones is not present; checked against another copy, under half of the missing clones reflect an unresolved V gene, and the others are unexplained. This sample has roughly 100,000 clones in its table, and about 85% of those were observed once. The ten largest clones take up 1.5% to 2% of the sample. The specimen sequenced was peripheral blood. The source is a woman aged 65 to 85 with active or convalescent COVID-19.

The genes are TRBV24-1 and TRBJ2-1; the match to TRBD2 covers 14 bases. Germline V CDR1 and CDR2: KGHDR, SFDVKD. The CDR3 covers 14 residues. V trimming: 7 bases; J trimming: 7 bases; junction bases outside the gene matches: 2. The CDR3 nucleotides read TGTGCCACCAGGGGACTAGCGGGAGAGAATGAGCAGTTCTTC. Amino acid sequence: CATRGLAGENEQFF.

This clone was recorded only once. Other DNA sequences in this sample translate to the same CDR3. The chain employs TRBV4-3 and TRBJ1-6; 8 bases are shared with TRBD1. Germline CDR1 LGHNA, CDR2 YSLEER. Trimming took 3 bases from V and 8 from J; bases not matched to a gene: 6. This CDR3 region has 15 residues. The CDR3 region is CASSQGAGGHSPLHF. CDR3 DNA sequence: TGCGCCAGCAGCCAGGGGGCAGGGGGCCATTCACCCCTCCACTTT.

This chain uses TRBV4-1 with TRBJ1-6, with 7 bases identical to TRBD1. This CDR3 region has 13 residues. V trimming: 4 bases; J trimming: 10 bases; junction bases outside the gene matches: 4. Germline loops: CDR1 MGHRA, CDR2 YSYEKL. This CDR3 is CASSPDRESPLHF. The CDR3 coding sequence is TGCGCCAGCAGCCCCGACAGGGAGTCACCCCTCCACTTT.

The chain recombines TRBV5-4 with TRBJ1-1; D is undetermined. Germline V gene data show CDR1 as SGHNT and CDR2 as YYREEE (reference sequence). Trimming cost V 6 bases and J 1 base, with 13 bases left between them. The CDR3 contains 14 residues. The CDR3: CASTLGGQNTEAFF. The CDR3 nucleotides read TGTGCCAGCACCCTGGGTGGGCAGAACACTGAAGCTTTCTTT. The variable domain in full, with the rest retrieved from reference TRBV5-4 and TRBJ1-1, is ETGVTQSPTHLIKTRGQQVTLRCSSQSGHNTVSWYQQALGQGPQFIFQYYREEENGRGNFPPRFSGLQFPNYSSELNVNALELDDSALYLCASTLGGQNTEAFFGQGTRLTVV.

The chain has TRBV30 and TRBJ2-3; 8 positions agree with TRBD2. This CDR3 region has 16 residues. V was clipped by 4 bases and J by 0 bases; unmatched bases: 9. Germline V lookup: CDR1 GTSNPN, CDR2 SVGIG (reference sequence). The CDR3 DNA reads as TGTGCCTGGAAATCTGGACTAGCCACTAGCACAGATACGCAGTATTTT. This gives the protein CAWKSGLATSTDTQYF.

The chain employs TRBV29-1 and TRBJ2-1, with D possibly TRBD2 on 5 matching bases. The CDR3 runs to 10 residues. Per the germline V gene, CDR1 is SQVTM and CDR2 is ANQGSEA. Between the trimmed V and J ends, which lost 3 bases and 12 bases, there was a span of 9 bases. As DNA, the CDR3 is TGCAGCGTTGATCTGGCGGGGCAGTTCTTC. Its translation is CSVDLAGQFF.

The chain has TRBV5-4 and TRBJ1-6; TRBD1 agrees at 9 bases. The CDR3 runs 15 residues. Trimming took 1 base from V and 7 from J; bases not matched to a gene: 3. The germline CDR1 and CDR2 sequences are SGHNT and YYREEE (reference sequence). CDR3 residues: CASSLSGTGNSPLHF. For the CDR3, the DNA is TGTGCCAGCAGCTTGTCCGGGACAGGGAATTCACCCCTCCACTTT.

This chain joins TRBV7-2 and TRBJ1-5, with 7 bases identical to TRBD1. This CDR3 is built from 14 residues. After removal of 2 bases from V and 6 bases from J, the junction contained 4 bases not matched to a gene. In germline, CDR1 is SGHTA, CDR2 FQGNSA. CDR3 nucleotides: TGTGCCAGCAGCTTAACGCAGGGGGGTCAGCCCCAGCATTTT. Its protein is CASSLTQGGQPQHF.

Only a few counts were recorded for this clone. This chain connects TRBV18 to TRBJ2-3; 8 positions agree with TRBD1. The CDR3 extends over 16 amino acids. Germline V gene sequence: CDR1 KGHSH, CDR2 LQKENI. The V segment lost 3 bases and the J segment 2 bases; nucleotides outside the gene matches: 7. CDR3 in DNA: TGTGCCAGCTCACCCCTCCGGACAGGGTCCACAGATACGCAGTATTTT. Translation: CASSPLRTGSTDTQYF.

The chain carries TRBV6-6 and TRBJ2-1; 7 bases line up with TRBD2. V lost 6 bases to trimming and J lost 7 bases; unmatched junction nucleotides: 6. CDR1 is MNHNY, CDR2 SVGAGI, per germline (reference sequence). The CDR3 contains 13 residues. The CDR3, as DNA: TGTGCCAGCAGACAGCGGGGAGGGAATGAGCAGTTCTTC. Translating it yields CASRQRGGNEQFF.

V is TRBV2 and J is TRBJ1-6; D is undetermined. The CDR3 consists of 15 residues. Looked up from germline, CDR1 is SNHLY and CDR2 is FYNNEI. The V gene lost 8 bases and the J gene lost 7 bases, with 18 bases spanning the gap. This CDR3 is CASVIDPGRNSPLHF. CDR3 sequence (DNA): TGTGCCAGCGTCATCGACCCAGGCCGAAATTCACCCCTCCACTTT.

V and J are TRBV24-1 and TRBJ2-1; 8 bases map to TRBD2. There are 17 residues in the CDR3. Germline V gene lookup returns CDR1 KGHDR and CDR2 SFDVKD. Trimming removed 5 bases from V and 1 base from J; junction bases left unmatched: 9. The DNA for the CDR3 is TGTGCCACCAGTGGAACCACTAGCGGAACATCCTACAATGAGCAGTTCTTC. Its protein product is CATSGTTSGTSYNEQFF.

The rearrangement joins TRBV28 to TRBJ1-4; TRBD1 matches 8 bases. This CDR3 is built from 15 residues. V shed 6 bases, J shed 3 bases, and the junction held 6 bases outside the gene matches. Germline V gene sequence: CDR1 MDHEN, CDR2 SYDVKM. CDR3 nucleotides: TGTGCCAGCAGCATACAGGGGGGCCCTAATGAAAAACTGTTTTTT. This encodes CASSIQGGPNEKLFF.

The chain employs TRBV28 and TRBJ1-2, with D perhaps TRBD1 (5 bases). The V gene lost 8 bases and the J gene lost 8 bases, with 21 bases spanning the gap. Germline V lookup: CDR1 MDHEN, CDR2 SYDVKM. This CDR3 is 14 amino acids long. The CDR3 nucleotides are TGTGCCAGCTCCGTCGCCCGGGGGTTCGAAGGCTACACCTTC. Its translation is CASSVARGFEGYTF.

The rearrangement links TRBV3-1 (or the pseudogene TRBV3-2) to TRBJ1-6; possibly TRBD1 for D (5 bases). The germline gives CDR1 LGHDT, CDR2 YNNKEL (reference sequence). The CDR3 is made up of 14 amino acids. The germline V and J ends were trimmed by 4 bases and 5 bases, with 9 bases remaining between them. CDR3 bases: TGTGCCAGCAGCCGCGGGGGGGATAATTCACCCCTCCACTTT. Translated, it gives CASSRGGDNSPLHF.

V is TRBV6-6 and J is TRBJ2-3; D gene uncertain. The V end was cut by 4 bases, the J end by 1 base, with 12 bases between. The germline CDR1 and CDR2 sequences are MNHNY and SVGAGI (reference sequence). The CDR3 contains 15 residues. This chain's CDR3 is CASSWSFQGTDTQYF. CDR3 nucleotide sequence: TGTGCCAGCAGTTGGTCTTTCCAGGGCACAGATACGCAGTATTTT.

The rearrangement uses TRBV3-1 (or the pseudogene TRBV3-2) and TRBJ2-7, with D unclear. This CDR3 region has 12 residues. Germline values: CDR1 LGHDT, CDR2 YNNKEL (reference sequence). V dropped 2 bases and J dropped 5 bases, with 7 bases sitting between them. In nucleotides, the CDR3 is TGTGCCAGCAGCCAATATTTTAACGAGCAGTACTTC. Protein sequence: CASSQYFNEQYF.

This rearrangement joins TRBV12-3 or TRBV12-4 to TRBJ2-5; the D gene is possibly TRBD2 (6 bases). The CDR3 covers 12 residues. V lost 4 bases and J lost 3, with 6 bases in between. In DNA, the CDR3 is TGTGCCAGCAGTTCGGGGGAAGAGACCCAGTACTTC. It is translated as CASSSGEETQYF.